The 8 T cell receptor beta chains below all came from one sample that was sequenced in a study of T cell responses to AZD1222 COVID-19 vaccine. Sequencing was performed with immunoSEQ multiplex PCR; in TCRdb, only in-frame clones are kept and a portion is missing. The sample yields 250,000 to 300,000 clones, 94% seen once. The specimen comprised peripheral blood, sampled 28 days after the second AZD1222 dose. These TCRs come from an adult who received the AZD1222 COVID-19 vaccine.

The chain uses TRBV11-2 and TRBJ2-5, with D maybe TRBD2 (6 bases). The CDR3 totals 13 residues. Trimming pared 5 bases from V and 4 bases from J, leaving 11 bases between. Germline CDR1 is SGHAT and CDR2 is FQNNGV. The CDR3 sequence is CASSPGGVETQYF. CDR3 bases: TGTGCCAGCAGCCCCGGCGGGGTAGAGACCCAGTACTTC.

V is TRBV11-1 and J is TRBJ1-1; 9 positions match TRBD1. Germline CDR1 is SGHAT and CDR2 is FQDESV (reference sequence). Trimming at V came to 2 bases and at J to 10 bases, leaving 11 bases not matched to a gene. The CDR3 has 15 amino acids. The CDR3 spells CASSLWNRGRFTAFF. CDR3 DNA: TGTGCCAGCAGCTTATGGAACAGGGGGCGCTTCACAGCTTTCTTT.

The chain combines TRBV4-2 with TRBJ1-2, with 7 bases identical to TRBD1. Trimming at V came to 1 base and at J to 8 bases, leaving 4 bases not matched to a gene. CDR3 length equals 13 residues. CDR1 and CDR2 from the germline V gene are LGHNA and YNFKEQ. The CDR3 nucleotides are TGTGCCAGCAGCCAAGGAACAGGGGTAGGCTACACCTTC. This translates into CASSQGTGVGYTF.

The chain links TRBV5-5 to TRBJ1-5; D unresolved. Deletions cut 4 bases from V and 4 bases from J, with 12 bases between. CDR3 length: 14 amino acids. Germline values: CDR1 SGHKS, CDR2 YYEKEE (reference sequence). CDR3 sequence: CASSRGGLNQPQHF. The DNA for the CDR3 is TGTGCCAGCAGCCGCGGAGGTCTAAATCAGCCCCAGCATTTT.

The chain carries TRBV28 and TRBJ1-5; 8 nucleotides align to TRBD1. Trimming took 1 base from V and 3 from J; bases not matched to a gene: 5. CDR3 length equals 16 residues. Germline-derived CDR1 and CDR2 are MDHEN and SYDVKM. The DNA of the CDR3 is TGTGCCAGCAGTTTATTGGGACAGGAAAACAATCAGCCCCAGCATTTT. It specifies CASSLLGQENNQPQHF.

This chain links TRBV9 with TRBJ2-7; 9 bases are shared with TRBD1. With 4 bases clipped from V and 5 bases from J, the junction kept 13 bases outside the gene matches. Germline V CDR1 and CDR2: SGDLS, YYNGEE. The CDR3 consists of 16 residues. CDR3 DNA: TGTGCCAGCAGCCCAGGGATGGGGACAGGGCCCAACGAGCAGTACTTC. Translating it yields CASSPGMGTGPNEQYF.

The chain combines TRBV3-1 (or the pseudogene TRBV3-2) with TRBJ2-7; 10 positions agree with TRBD2. There are 16 residues in the CDR3. The junction had 3 bases not matched to a gene; V was cut back by 1 base and J by 0 bases. In germline, CDR1 is LGHDT, CDR2 YNNKEL (reference sequence). The CDR3 DNA follows: TGTGCCAGCAGCCAAGGGAGCGGGAGGGCCTCCTACGAGCAGTACTTC. This sequence encodes CASSQGSGRASYEQYF.

The chain combines TRBV11-3 with TRBJ2-1; 12 positions agree with TRBD2. The CDR3 is made up of 16 amino acids. The V segment lost 4 bases and the J segment 8 bases; nucleotides outside the gene matches: 9. Germline values: CDR1 SGHNT, CDR2 YENEEA. For the CDR3, the DNA is TGTGCCAGCAGCTCCGCCTTGACTAGCGGGAGTGATGAGCAGTTCTTC. Translated: CASSSALTSGSDEQFF.